These 32 T cell receptor beta chains came from one sample sequenced in a study of radiation and T cells in renal cell carcinoma. This table comes from immunoSEQ multiplex PCR, and its TCRdb copy is limited to in-frame clones, with some not included. Of tens of thousands of clones listed, roughly 84% are singletons. Time point here: baseline pretreatment blood. Documented treatment: 15 Gy SBRT to primary tumor, nephrectomy 4 weeks later. The input for sequencing was blood, taken from a patient whose treatment included radiotherapy and nephrectomy. Receptors originate from a woman aged 70-85 years with renal cell carcinoma.

V usage is TRBV19 and J usage is TRBJ1-5; no clear D. The CDR3 covers 12 residues. V was trimmed by 5 bases and J by 4 bases, leaving 6 bases between them. Germline values: CDR1 LNHDA, CDR2 SQIVND (reference sequence). In nucleotides, the CDR3 is TGTGCCAGTAGTCCCCGAAATCAGCCCCAGCATTTT. This translates into CASSPRNQPQHF.

This clone was recorded only once. V usage is TRBV27 and J usage is TRBJ1-1; 8 nucleotides line up with TRBD1. The CDR3 spans 16 residues. CDR1 is MNHEY and CDR2 is SMNVEV in the germline V gene (reference sequence). The V gene end was trimmed by 2 bases and the J gene end by 5 bases; junction bases not matched to a gene: 10. The CDR3 is CASSLQSGGVGTEAFF. The CDR3 bases are TGTGCCAGCAGTTTACAATCAGGGGGCGTTGGAACTGAAGCTTTCTTT.

The rearrangement uses TRBV6-1 and TRBJ2-1; TRBD1 might be the D (5 bases). This CDR3 has 13 amino acids. V was cut by 10 bases and J by 0 bases, with 10 bases left in between. Germline assignment: CDR1 MNHNS and CDR2 SASEGT. CDR3 loop: CATEQGSYNEQFF. For the CDR3, the DNA is TGTGCCACCGAGCAGGGCTCCTACAATGAGCAGTTCTTC.

The chain joins TRBV9 to TRBJ2-7; D remains unclear. Germline V lookup: CDR1 SGDLS, CDR2 YYNGEE. Trimming pared 0 bases from V and 4 bases from J, leaving 11 bases between. The CDR3 extends over 14 amino acids. The CDR3 nucleotides read TGTGCCAGCAGCGTAGCAGGTACGACGTACGAGCAGTACTTC. It translates to CASSVAGTTYEQYF.

The chain is built from TRBV29-1 and TRBJ2-5, with unresolved D. The CDR3 has 13 residues. CDR1 is SQVTM, CDR2 ANQGSEA, per germline. Between the trimmed V and J ends, which lost 7 bases and 4 bases, there was a span of 16 bases. For the CDR3, the DNA is TGCAGCGGGTCACGGAGTAATTTAGAGACCCAGTACTTC. This codes for CSGSRSNLETQYF.

The chain uses TRBV6-5 and TRBJ2-1, with TRBD2 identical over 9 bases. With V trimmed by 5 bases and J by 9 bases, 8 bases remained unmatched. CDR1 and CDR2 from the germline V gene are MNHEY and SVGAGI. The CDR3 has 14 residues. The DNA for the CDR3 is TGTGCCAGCAGTGCTGTAGCGGGAGCAAGTGAGCAGTTCTTC. Translated, it gives CASSAVAGASEQFF.

The rearrangement joins TRBV20-1 to TRBJ2-7; D unclear. Per germline, CDR1 DFQATT and CDR2 SNEGSKA (reference sequence). The length of the CDR3 is 11 residues. The V gene lost 5 bases and the J gene lost 3 bases, with 8 bases spanning the gap. The CDR3 DNA reads as TGCAGTGCTGAGGACGGCTACGAGCAGTACTTC. The encoded protein is CSAEDGYEQYF.

The V call is TRBV7-8, the J call TRBJ2-1; the D gene could be TRBD1 or TRBD2 (6 bases each). The ends were cut back, 3 bases at V and 2 bases at J, with 14 bases in the middle. Looked up from germline, CDR1 is SGHVS and CDR2 is FQNEAQ. The CDR3 extends over 16 amino acids. The CDR3 coding sequence is TGTGCCAGCAGCTTGGGGGGCGACTGGACCTACAATGAGCAGTTCTTC. Protein: CASSLGGDWTYNEQFF. Looking up the rest from reference TRBV7-8 and TRBJ2-1 gives the full variable domain: GAGVSQSPRYKVAKRGQDVALRCDPISGHVSLFWYQQALGQGPEFLTYFQNEAQLDKSGLPSDRFFAERPEGSVSTLKIQRTQQEDSAVYLCASSLGGDWTYNEQFFGPGTRLTVL.

The genes are TRBV7-9 and TRBJ1-6; weak D call: TRBD1 (5 bases). Looked up from germline, CDR1 is SEHNR and CDR2 is FQNEAQ (reference sequence). The germline V and J ends were trimmed by 5 bases and 9 bases, with 20 bases remaining between them. CDR3 length: 16 residues. The CDR3 nucleotides are TGTGCCAGCAGCCCAACCCTGACAGTCAGTGGTTCACCCCTCCACTTT. This translates into CASSPTLTVSGSPLHF. The whole variable domain, remainder taken from reference TRBV7-9 and TRBJ1-6, is DTGVSQNPRHKITKRGQNVTFRCDPISEHNRLYWYRQTLGQGPEFLTYFQNEAQLEKSRLLSDRFSAERPKGSFSTLEIQRTEQGDSAMYLCASSPTLTVSGSPLHFGNGTRLTVT.

This clone has more than one count but fewer than ten. This chain connects TRBV6-5 to TRBJ2-4; D remains unclear. V was shortened by 0 bases and J by 8 bases, with 17 bases between the two germline ends. Germline assignment: CDR1 MNHEY and CDR2 SVGAGI. The CDR3 sequence is 16 residues long. CDR3 sequence reads: CASSYSGVENLDIQYF. The CDR3 region has the DNA TGTGCCAGCAGTTACTCCGGAGTAGAAAATTTGGACATTCAGTACTTC.

This clone was seen a handful of times. The chain has TRBV5-4 and TRBJ1-1; maybe TRBD1 (5 bases). The germline gives CDR1 SGHNT, CDR2 YYREEE (reference sequence). The CDR3 is 14 residues long. Trimming removed 2 bases at V and 3 bases at J, with 11 bases between. The CDR3 DNA reads as TGTGCCAGCAGCTTAAGGGGAACCGACACTGAAGCTTTCTTT. It specifies CASSLRGTDTEAFF.

This chain uses TRBV4-2 with TRBJ2-2, with 7 nucleotides matching TRBD1. Germline values: CDR1 LGHNA, CDR2 YNFKEQ. Trimming at V came to 0 bases and at J to 4 bases, leaving 8 bases not matched to a gene. This CDR3 contains 17 residues. The CDR3 protein is CASSQDTGQGVTGELFF. The CDR3 nucleotides read TGTGCCAGCAGCCAAGATACGGGGCAGGGGGTCACCGGGGAGCTGTTTTTT.

The CDR3, as DNA: TGTGCCAGCAGTTTGCTCGGTAAGAGCAATCAGCCCCAGCATTTT. It is translated as CASSLLGKSNQPQHF. The chain links TRBV28 to TRBJ1-5, with D uncertain. V was shortened by 3 bases and J by 1 base, with 10 bases between the two germline ends. Germline loops: CDR1 MDHEN, CDR2 SYDVKM. The CDR3 spans 15 residues.

This chain uses TRBV5-4 with TRBJ2-5; 9 nucleotides match TRBD2. The CDR3 sequence is 16 residues long. Germline V gene sequence: CDR1 SGHNT, CDR2 YYREEE (reference sequence). Trimming removed 4 bases from V and 1 base from J; junction bases left unmatched: 8. In DNA, the CDR3 is TGTGCCAGCAGCGAGACTAGCGGACTGGGCCAAGAGACCCAGTACTTC. Amino acids: CASSETSGLGQETQYF.

The chain uses TRBV9 and TRBJ2-3; tentatively, D is TRBD1 or TRBD2 (5 bases each). The CDR3 runs to 12 residues. V shed 7 bases and J shed 6 bases, with 12 bases lying between them. Germline V gene data show CDR1 as SGDLS and CDR2 as YYNGEE. CDR3 sequence: CASSGSKDTQYF. The DNA for the CDR3 is TGTGCCAGCTCAGGGAGTAAGGATACGCAGTATTTT.

The chain is built from TRBV18 and TRBJ2-3; 14 nucleotides align to TRBD2. Trimming removed 2 bases from V and 1 base from J; junction bases left unmatched: 2. Germline lookup yields CDR1 KGHSH and CDR2 LQKENI. The CDR3 consists of 17 residues. Written as DNA, the CDR3 is TGTGCCAGCTCACCAGGACTAGCGGGAGGACGCACAGATACGCAGTATTTT. Its translation: CASSPGLAGGRTDTQYF. Full variable domain (remainder filled in from reference TRBV18 and TRBJ2-3): NAGVMQNPRHLVRRRGQEARLRCSPMKGHSHVYWYRQLPEEGLKFMVYLQKENIIDESGMPKERFSAEFPKEGPSILRIQQVVRGDSAAYFCASSPGLAGGRTDTQYFGPGTRLTVL.

This sequence joins TRBV5-1 and TRBJ1-3; no clear D. V was pared by 0 bases and J by 2 bases, with 6 bases between. CDR3 size: 14 residues. Germline assignment: CDR1 SGHRS and CDR2 YFSETQ. The CDR3 coding sequence is TGCGCCAGCAGCTTGGGGGGAGCTGGAAACACCATATATTTT. It is translated as CASSLGGAGNTIYF.

The V gene is TRBV18, the J gene TRBJ2-7; no definite D call. CDR3 size: 12 residues. The V gene's germline CDR1 is KGHSH and CDR2 LQKENI. Deletions cut 2 bases from V and 3 bases from J, with 5 bases between. The DNA for the CDR3 is TGTGCCAGCTCACCAGGGATCTACGAGCAGTACTTC. It encodes CASSPGIYEQYF.

This clone has just a few counts. The J gene is TRBJ1-3, the V gene TRBV6-1, with a tentative D call TRBD1 (5 bases). CDR3 length: 14 residues. The germline V gene encodes CDR1 MNHNS and CDR2 SASEGT. Trimming cost V 6 bases and J 0 bases, with 9 bases left between them. The DNA of the CDR3 is TGTGCCAGCAGCCTCAGGGTCTCTGGAAACACCATATATTTT. Its translation is CASSLRVSGNTIYF.

V usage is TRBV5-6 and J usage is TRBJ2-1, with 10 bases aligning to TRBD2. The CDR3 length is 15 residues. Trimming took 0 bases from V and 4 from J; bases not matched to a gene: 1. Germline CDR1 SGHDT, CDR2 YYEEEE. Here the CDR3 DNA reads TGTGCCAGCAGCTTGGTACTAGCGGGATACAATGAGCAGTTCTTC. The encoded protein is CASSLVLAGYNEQFF.

The chain recombines TRBV29-1 with TRBJ2-1; D gene uncertain. V was pared by 0 bases and J by 9 bases, with 9 bases between. The CDR3 loop spans 12 amino acids. CDR1 is SQVTM and CDR2 is ANQGSEA in the germline V gene. The CDR3 region has the DNA TGCAGCGTTGAAGATCACTTTAGTGAGCAGTTCTTC. Translated, it gives CSVEDHFSEQFF.

The genes are TRBV5-6 and TRBJ2-5; no definite D call. Looked up from germline, CDR1 is SGHDT and CDR2 is YYEEEE. The CDR3 extends over 15 amino acids. Trimming removed 4 bases from V and 5 bases from J, with 18 bases in between. The CDR3 sequence is CASSSNGPGGETQYF. As DNA, the CDR3 is TGTGCCAGCAGCAGCAACGGACCTGGTGGGGAGACCCAGTACTTC. The full variable domain, its missing parts supplied by reference TRBV5-6 and TRBJ2-5, is DAGVTQSPTHLIKTRGQQVTLRCSPKSGHDTVSWYQQALGQGPQFIFQYYEEEERQRGNFPDRFSGHQFPNYSSELNVNALLLGDSALYLCASSSNGPGGETQYFGPGTRLLVL.

This clone was detected once. The genes are TRBV28 and TRBJ2-7; no definite D call. The CDR3 is made up of 15 amino acids. Germline CDR1 and CDR2: MDHEN and SYDVKM. Trimming cost V 3 bases and J 5 bases, with 17 bases left between them. The CDR3, as DNA: TGTGCCAGCAGTTTGGTTCAATTAGACGGAAACGAGCAGTACTTC. Its protein is CASSLVQLDGNEQYF.

DNA of the CDR3: TGCGCCAGCCGCTCCCAACCCAGCGGGGTTATGGGAAATGAAAAACTGTTTTTT. Protein product: CASRSQPSGVMGNEKLFF. The chain links TRBV5-1 to TRBJ1-4; D unclear. Germline V lookup: CDR1 SGHRS, CDR2 YFSETQ. The CDR3 is 18 residues long. Trimming removed 7 bases from V and 5 bases from J, with 27 bases in between.

The chain employs TRBV15 and TRBJ2-1; D is perhaps TRBD2 (6 bases). V was clipped by 1 base and J by 8 bases, with 15 bases between them. The CDR3 has 15 amino acids. CDR1 and CDR2 (germline): LNHNV, YYDKDF (reference sequence). The CDR3 DNA reads TGTGCCACCAGCAGAGCTGAGACTAGTCTAGATGAGCAGTTCTTC. Its protein is CATSRAETSLDEQFF.

In DNA, the CDR3 is TGTGCCAGCAGCTTCCCGGGGGGGGGACAAGAGACCCAGTACTTC. Amino acids: CASSFPGGGQETQYF. The gene calls are TRBV5-4 and TRBJ2-5; 8 bases line up with TRBD2. The length of the CDR3 is 15 residues. Germline CDR1 and CDR2: SGHNT and YYREEE (reference sequence). The junction had 5 bases not matched to a gene; V was cut back by 2 bases and J by 2 bases.

A single count supports this clone. The rearrangement uses TRBV5-1 and TRBJ2-2; 10 nucleotides agree with TRBD2. The CDR3 is 18 amino acids. Germline V CDR1 and CDR2: SGHRS, YFSETQ. The J segment lost 3 bases and the V segment lost 0 bases, leaving 8 bases of the junction unmatched. CDR3 residues: CASSLEPSGSLYTGELFF. The CDR3 nucleotides read TGCGCCAGCAGCTTGGAGCCTAGCGGGAGTTTGTACACCGGGGAGCTGTTTTTT. Looking up the rest from reference TRBV5-1 and TRBJ2-2 gives the full variable domain: KAGVTQTPRYLIKTRGQQVTLSCSPISGHRSVSWYQQTPGQGLQFLFEYFSETQRNKGNFPGRFSGRQFSNSRSEMNVSTLELGDSALYLCASSLEPSGSLYTGELFFGEGSRLTVL.

J is TRBJ2-4 and V is TRBV7-9; D may be TRBD1 (7 bases). The CDR3 spans 14 residues. CDR1 is SEHNR, CDR2 FQNEAQ, per germline (reference sequence). Trimming shortened V by 5 bases and J by 3 bases, and 11 bases separated the two germline ends. The chain's CDR3 is CASSDQGGKNIQYF. The CDR3 DNA reads as TGTGCCAGCAGCGACCAGGGGGGCAAAAACATTCAGTACTTC. The full variable domain, its missing parts supplied by reference TRBV7-9 and TRBJ2-4, is DTGVSQNPRHKITKRGQNVTFRCDPISEHNRLYWYRQTLGQGPEFLTYFQNEAQLEKSRLLSDRFSAERPKGSFSTLEIQRTEQGDSAMYLCASSDQGGKNIQYFGAGTRLSVL.

The chain links TRBV5-6 to TRBJ2-3; 8 bases agree with TRBD1. Looked up from germline, CDR1 is SGHDT and CDR2 is YYEEEE. V shed 4 bases, J shed 4 bases, and the junction held 5 bases outside the gene matches. The CDR3 sequence is 14 residues long. The CDR3 nucleotides are TGTGCCAGCAGCCCAGGACAGGGCCCAGATACGCAGTATTTT. Translated: CASSPGQGPDTQYF.

The sample holds a few counts of this clone. V usage is TRBV7-9 and J usage is TRBJ2-7; weak D call: TRBD1 (6 bases). Germline CDR1 and CDR2: SEHNR and FQNEAQ (reference sequence). Trimming pared 2 bases from V and 5 bases from J, leaving 13 bases between. This CDR3 has 14 amino acids. Written as DNA, the CDR3 is TGTGCCAGCAGCTTATTGGGGGCTCAGGACGAGCAGTACTTC. Amino acid sequence: CASSLLGAQDEQYF.

The chain employs TRBV29-1 and TRBJ1-5; 8 nucleotides agree with TRBD1. The length of the CDR3 is 12 residues. Germline V gene sequence: CDR1 SQVTM, CDR2 ANQGSEA. Trimming at V came to 7 bases and at J to 5 bases, leaving 4 bases not matched to a gene. CDR3 in amino acids: CSAGQEHQPQHF. The CDR3 region has the DNA TGCAGCGCGGGACAGGAGCATCAGCCCCAGCATTTT.

The J gene is TRBJ2-7, the V gene TRBV27, with 7 positions matching TRBD2. Germline trimming cut 1 base from V and 1 base from J; bases unmatched to any gene: 4. This CDR3 has 15 amino acids. In germline, CDR1 is MNHEY, CDR2 SMNVEV (reference sequence). The CDR3 spells CASSLLGGSSYEQYF. As DNA, the CDR3 is TGTGCCAGCAGTTTATTGGGCGGGAGTTCCTACGAGCAGTACTTC.